This TCR beta chain was profiled in a study of blood T cells in healthy people across ages. The CDR3 is 15 amino acids. Germline lookup yields CDR1 SEHNR and CDR2 FQNEAQ (reference sequence). V shed 4 bases and J 5 bases; nucleotides not matched to a gene: 7. Next came a second PCR, run for 7 to 11 cycles, which used a sample-barcoded 5' primer along with a J-beta primer mix. TCRdb independently ran MiXCR on the 5' RACE reads; one entry per CDR3 protein. Among around 1,900,000 distinct CDR3 sequences listed, approximately 39% were seen once. This clonotype was seen a few times. This chain joins TRBV7-9 and TRBJ1-2; the match to TRBD1 covers 10 bases. The material sequenced was blood. This TCR was sampled from a human donor in good health. In nucleotides, the CDR3 is TGTGCCAGCAGCTCGCTGACAGGGGGCGTTTATGGCTACACCTTC. Protein product: CASSSLTGGVYGYTF. Looking up the rest from reference TRBV7-9 and TRBJ1-2 gives the full variable domain: DTGVSQNPRHKITKRGQNVTFRCDPISEHNRLYWYRQTLGQGPEFLTYFQNEAQLEKSRLLSDRFSAERPKGSFSTLEIQRTEQGDSAMYLCASSSLTGGVYGYTFGSGTRLTVV.